This T cell receptor (beta chain) stems from a study of T cell repertoires in cytomegalovirus infection. Study at large: The authors relied on CMV epitopes, both recently identified HLA-C-restricted and well-studied HLA-B-restricted.

Study-wide results and caveats: Pooled public TCR beta family frequency picked out CMV carriers with the relevant HLA. Ex vivo, HLA-C-restricted CMV-specific TCR beta clonotypes prevailed over the rest of the response.

Germline CDR1 SGHTA, CDR2 FQGNSA. The CDR3 consists of 16 residues. V shed 5 bases and J 0 bases; nucleotides not matched to a gene: 7. This clonotype was detected many times. Its cognate antigen is unknown. TCRdb re-called the reads with MiXCR, one entry per CDR3 protein. Of about 920,000 distinct CDR3 sequences detected, approximately 33% appear once; the ten largest clones hold around an eighth. This sequence joins TRBV7-2 and TRBJ1-5, with TRBD1 matching 7 bases. This receptor was identified in a human donor in good health (CMV status not recorded). Some clones in this sample may be carry-over from other donors' samples. The material sequenced was cultured CD8+ T cells from PBMCs, taken from culture after CMV antigen stimulation. The CDR3 loop reads CASSPGQWYSNQPQHF. The CDR3 coding sequence is TGTGCCAGCAGCCCGGGACAGTGGTATAGCAATCAGCCCCAGCATTTT.